This T cell receptor beta chain was documented in a study of blood T cells in healthy people across ages (dated by TCRdb to the mid-2010s). About the investigation overall: In model experiments, roughly one uniquely barcoded TCR beta cDNA molecule per two T cells was captured by template switching. Using deep sequencing normalized with unique cDNA molecular identifiers, the study measured how TCR beta repertoire diversity changes with age. The donors were divided into four age groups: young (average approximately 16 years), middle-aged (around 37), aged (approximately 62) and long-lived (more than 75). Donors of different ages were randomly distributed across sequencing lanes to avoid experimental bias. The study analyzed two additional independent replicas of 1 million unique cDNA reads from the same blood draw for two donors, one aged 18 to 29 and one aged 80 or older. The investigation overall reported the following: As age increased, observed TCR beta diversity per million T cells dropped in a roughly linear way, and a significant reduction was already evident by age about 40. The long-lived group showed more naive CD4+ T cells, fewer expanded clones and increased TCR diversity than the aged group, suggesting age selection. Observed TCR beta diversity correlated strongly with the percentage of naive T cells measured by flow cytometry. Donor CMV infection status was unknown, potentially confounding age-related changes in expanded clonotypes. Since profiling was done on bulk unsorted PBMCs, naive and antigen-experienced compartments could not be conclusively compared. Estimates of total diversity from one million sequenced T cells were regarded as lower bounds and underestimates.

This clonotype was counted a few times. The specificity of this receptor is unknown. Compared with germline, one end of the junction differs, possibly owing to a read error. The roughly 42 donors, aged roughly 6 to 90 years, were systemically healthy Caucasian individuals from Russia. Each donor gave around 9.8 milliliters of peripheral blood, collected into EDTA-treated Vacutainer tubes. Ficoll-Paque density-gradient centrifugation was used to isolate PBMCs, with at least 6.5 million per sample. Trizol reagent was used to extract total RNA from the PBMCs, yielding at least 5 micrograms per sample. The percentages of naive CD45RAhigh/CD27high T cells were determined by flow cytometry on a PBMC aliquot from every donor. Preparation of the library involved 5' RACE. Reads for this sample came from an Illumina HiSeq 2500. A second PCR of roughly 6 to 11 cycles was run with a J-beta primer mix and a sample-barcoded 5' primer. Each TCR beta cDNA molecule received a unique molecular identifier from a template-switch 5' adaptor carrying 12 random nucleotides. Each sample yielded at least 2.5 million CDR3-containing paired-end reads. The Mint cDNA synthesis kit, primed by a TRBC-specific oligonucleotide, was used to synthesize first-strand cDNA from all RNA. All cDNA was treated with uracil-DNA glycosylase and then went through a first 18-cycle PCR with the universal primers M1SS and BC2_uni_R. Per the source publication's procedure: Normalization of each sample was performed by random selection of 1 million high-quality reads, each carrying a distinct molecular identifier. Instead of being binned into consensus sequences, reads with shared molecular identifiers were discarded. MiTCR, set to a Q25 quality threshold and the strictest error-elimination algorithm, was used for CDR3 identification, clonotype clustering and error correction. A nonparametric unseen species model with Euler transformation was used to estimate a lower bound on total TCR beta diversity. TCRdb trimmed the raw reads at Q25, called clones with MiXCR and kept productive beta chains. Each entry merges the rows of one CDR3 protein and shows their most common DNA and genes. TCRdb's processing, not the authors', yielded these V and J calls. The sample table contains 890,000 or so distinct CDR3 sequences; only one count was recorded for 55% to 65% of them. The ten largest clones capture 28% of the sample.

CDR1 and CDR2, per the germline V gene (reference sequence), are DFQATT and SNEGSKA. The CDR3 goes from the cysteine to the phenylalanine over 14 residues. Of the read, only the CDR3 DNA is kept; its 42 bases are in frame from base 1. Sequenced: blood. This TCR was sampled from a man between 25 and 39 years old in good health. The chain was built from TRBV20-1 and TRBJ2-1, with 10 bases in between that match TRBD2. Here is the DNA: TGCAGTGTTAGACATAGCGGGGGGAACAATGAGCAGTTCTTC. The translation is CSVRHSGGNNEQFF.